This record looks at one T cell receptor beta chain sequence and its context. The data are from a study of shared clonotypes between healthy human individuals. The wider study: Ranging from 18 to 49 in age, donors were a couple of women and a few men.

Replicate sorted-subset PCRs were loaded with 150 to 250 ng DNA, about 31,000 T cell genomes. Sequenced by immunoSEQ multiplex PCR; TCRdb stores in-frame clones only, minus some. The sample records approximately 1.4 million clones, 95% to 99% being singletons. Sequencing input: naive CD4+ T cells sorted from blood. As to subset: CD45RA+ positively selected. This receptor was obtained from a man aged 25 to 40 in good health.

CDR3 in amino acids: CASSGRDRGEYEQYF. CDR3 sequence (DNA): TGTGCCAGCAGCGGACGGGACAGGGGAGAATACGAGCAGTACTTC. The chain recombines TRBV2 with TRBJ2-7, with 10 bases fitting TRBD1. The CDR3 runs 15 residues. Trimming took 6 bases from V and 4 from J; bases not matched to a gene: 9. Germline CDR1 SNHLY, CDR2 FYNNEI.